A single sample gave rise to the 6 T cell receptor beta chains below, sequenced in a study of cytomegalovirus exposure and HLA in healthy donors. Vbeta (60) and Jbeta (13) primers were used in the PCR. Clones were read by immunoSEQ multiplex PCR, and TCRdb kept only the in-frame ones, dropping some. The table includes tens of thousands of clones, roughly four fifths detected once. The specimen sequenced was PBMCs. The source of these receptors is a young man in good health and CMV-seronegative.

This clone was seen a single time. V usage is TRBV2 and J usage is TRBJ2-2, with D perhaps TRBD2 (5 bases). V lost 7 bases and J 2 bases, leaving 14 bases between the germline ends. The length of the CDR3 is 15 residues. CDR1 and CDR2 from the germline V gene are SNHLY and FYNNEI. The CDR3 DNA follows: TGTGCCAGCAATCAAAGAAGCGGAAACACCGGGGAGCTGTTTTTT. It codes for CASNQRSGNTGELFF.

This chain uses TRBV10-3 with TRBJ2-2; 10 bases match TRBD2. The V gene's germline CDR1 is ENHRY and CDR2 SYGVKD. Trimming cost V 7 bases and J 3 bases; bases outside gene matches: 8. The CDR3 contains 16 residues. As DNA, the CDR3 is TGTGCCATCAATCCAAGCGGGAGGGACCACACCGGGGAGCTGTTTTTT. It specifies CAINPSGRDHTGELFF.

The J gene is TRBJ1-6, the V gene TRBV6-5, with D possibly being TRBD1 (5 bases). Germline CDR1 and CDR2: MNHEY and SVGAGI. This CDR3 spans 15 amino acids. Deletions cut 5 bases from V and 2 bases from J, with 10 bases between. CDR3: CASSPRTPYNSPLHF. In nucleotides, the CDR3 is TGTGCCAGCAGTCCCCGGACACCCTATAATTCACCCCTCCACTTT.

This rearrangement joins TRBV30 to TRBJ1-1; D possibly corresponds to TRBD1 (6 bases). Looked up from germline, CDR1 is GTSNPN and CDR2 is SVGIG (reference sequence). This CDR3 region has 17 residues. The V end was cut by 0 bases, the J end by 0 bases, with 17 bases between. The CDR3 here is CAWSVAQGRAVNTEAFF. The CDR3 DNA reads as TGTGCCTGGAGTGTAGCGCAGGGGCGAGCTGTGAACACTGAAGCTTTCTTT. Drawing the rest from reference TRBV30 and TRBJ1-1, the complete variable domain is SQTIHQWPATLVQPVGSPLSLECTVEGTSNPNLYWYRQAAGRGLQLLFYSVGIGQISSEVPQNLSASRPQDRQFILSSKKLLLSDSGFYLCAWSVAQGRAVNTEAFFGQGTRLTVV.

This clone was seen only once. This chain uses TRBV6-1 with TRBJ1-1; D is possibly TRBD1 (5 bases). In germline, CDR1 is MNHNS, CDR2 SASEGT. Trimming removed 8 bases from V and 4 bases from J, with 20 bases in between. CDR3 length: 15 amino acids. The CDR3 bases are TGTGCCAGCCTACCCAATCAGGGTTTTGGCACTGAAGCTTTCTTT. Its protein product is CASLPNQGFGTEAFF.

The CDR3 protein is CASSLSRGGTQYF. In DNA, the CDR3 is TGTGCCAGCAGTTTATCGAGGGGAGGGACCCAGTACTTC. V is TRBV27 and J is TRBJ2-5, with D maybe TRBD2 (6 bases). Trimming left V 0 bases short and J 7 bases short, with 9 bases between. CDR1 MNHEY and CDR2 SMNVEV come from the germline V gene (reference sequence). The CDR3 is made up of 13 amino acids.